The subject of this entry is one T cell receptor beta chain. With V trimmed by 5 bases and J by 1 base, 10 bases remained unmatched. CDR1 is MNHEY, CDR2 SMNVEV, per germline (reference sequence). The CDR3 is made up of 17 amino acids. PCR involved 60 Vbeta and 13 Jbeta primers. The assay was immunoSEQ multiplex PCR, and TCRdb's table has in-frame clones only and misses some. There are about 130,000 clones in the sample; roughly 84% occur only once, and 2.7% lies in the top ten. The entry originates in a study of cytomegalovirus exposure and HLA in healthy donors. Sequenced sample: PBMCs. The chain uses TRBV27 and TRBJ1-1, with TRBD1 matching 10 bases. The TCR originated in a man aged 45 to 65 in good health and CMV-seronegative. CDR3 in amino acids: CASSPTDRGRGNTEAFF. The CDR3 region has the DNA TGTGCCAGCAGTCCCACAGACAGGGGGCGTGGGAACACTGAAGCTTTCTTT.